This TCR beta chain was sequenced during a study of CD8+CD57+ T cells in acquired aplastic anemia. Study findings and constraints: Both patients and controls carried the same twenty-nine CD8+ CDR3 sequences.

Remarks on this clonotype: Its antigen is still unknown.

In patients chosen for sequencing, flow cytometry had shown CD8+CD57+ cell expansion. The enrolled patients all had severe acquired aplastic anemia. Untreated patients provided the blood samples, with no therapy given before sampling. CDR3 and TCR beta VDJ profiling relied on genomic DNA as the template. TCRdb re-analysed the reads in MiXCR, keeping a single row per CDR3 protein. The profile shows around 200,000 distinct CDR3 sequences, 65% of them singletons. This CDR3 comprises 17 residues. Germline lookup yields CDR1 SGHTA and CDR2 FQGNSA. Trimming removed 5 bases at V and 7 bases at J, with 23 bases between.

The chain joins TRBV7-2 to TRBJ1-4; tentative D call: TRBD1 (5 bases). The source is a human donor with aplastic anemia. Sample: sorted CD4+, CD8+, or CD8+CD57+ T cells (not recorded which) from PBMCs. The CDR3 sequence is CASSQVLVGGEGEKLFF. The CDR3 nucleotides are TGTGCCAGCAGCCAAGTTCTAGTTGGAGGGGAGGGTGAAAAACTGTTTTTT. Looking up the rest from reference TRBV7-2 and TRBJ1-4 gives the full variable domain: GAGVSQSPSNKVTEKGKDVELRCDPISGHTALYWYRQSLGQGLEFLIYFQGNSAPDKSGLPSDRFSAERTGGSVSTLTIQRTQQEDSAVYLCASSQVLVGGEGEKLFFGSGTQLSVL.